The rows below give T cell receptor beta chains drawn from one sample of a study of blood T cells in healthy people across ages. One entry per CDR3 protein results from TCRdb running MiXCR on the 5' RACE reads. The sample contains over 700,000 distinct CDR3 sequences, more than 20% of which appear only once. The same data also went into a second study, on T cells of mothers and their children.

The sample consisted of blood. These receptor sequences come from a boy aged 10-17 years in good health. Each CDR3 is given with its conserved first and last residue. The order of the fields is V gene, clone size, J gene, D gene, CDR3 protein, CDR3 DNA. A D gene is named only where the DNA matches it firmly. Some rows have no size entry. The others give once, few or many, or a class for an expanded clone.

v_gene: TRBV7-2
abundance: once
j_gene: TRBJ2-4
d_gene: TRBD1
CDR3aa: CASSLGDRLKNIQYF
CDR3nt: TGTGCCAGCAGCTTGGGGGACAGACTAAAAAACATTCAGTACTTC

v_gene: TRBV12-3/TRBV12-4
abundance: .
j_gene: TRBJ2-7
d_gene: TRBD1
CDR3aa: CASSLPGTGAYEQYF
CDR3nt: TGTGCCAGCAGTTTACCCGGGACAGGGGCCTACGAGCAGTACTTC

v_gene: TRBV10-3
abundance: few
j_gene: TRBJ2-1
d_gene: TRBD2
CDR3aa: CATLAGGWNEQFF
CDR3nt: TGTGCCACCCTAGCGGGGGGGTGGAATGAGCAGTTCTTC

v_gene: TRBV6-6
abundance: few
j_gene: TRBJ1-1
d_gene: TRBD1
CDR3aa: CASREQGARAFF
CDR3nt: TGTGCCAGCAGAGAACAGGGGGCTAGAGCTTTCTTT

v_gene: TRBV4-1
abundance: .
j_gene: TRBJ2-7
d_gene: .
CDR3aa: CASSQIYLTAYEQYF
CDR3nt: TGCGCCAGCAGCCAAATATATCTGACAGCCTACGAGCAGTACTTC

v_gene: TRBV20-1
abundance: .
j_gene: TRBJ2-2
d_gene: .
CDR3aa: CSARDWDNTGELFF
CDR3nt: TGCAGTGCTAGAGATTGGGATAACACCGGGGAGCTGTTTTTT

v_gene: TRBV11-3
abundance: .
j_gene: TRBJ2-1
d_gene: TRBD2
CDR3aa: CASSSITSGGYNEQFF
CDR3nt: TGTGCCAGCAGCTCCATTACTAGCGGGGGATACAATGAGCAGTTCTTC

v_gene: TRBV6-1
abundance: .
j_gene: TRBJ1-1
d_gene: .
CDR3aa: CASRIWATEAFF
CDR3nt: TGTGCCAGCAGGATATGGGCCACTGAAGCTTTCTTT

v_gene: TRBV7-2
abundance: .
j_gene: TRBJ2-3
d_gene: .
CDR3aa: CASRKGMSDTQYF
CDR3nt: TGTGCCAGCAGAAAAGGGATGTCAGATACGCAGTATTTT

v_gene: TRBV24-1
abundance: .
j_gene: TRBJ2-7
d_gene: TRBD1
CDR3aa: CATSDREGVYEQYF
CDR3nt: TGTGCCACCAGCGACAGGGAAGGAGTCTACGAGCAGTACTTC

v_gene: TRBV7-6
abundance: .
j_gene: TRBJ2-5
d_gene: .
CDR3aa: CVSSLPPPGTQYF
CDR3nt: TGTGTCAGCAGCTTACCGCCTCCTGGGACCCAGTACTTC

v_gene: TRBV7-8
abundance: .
j_gene: TRBJ2-4
d_gene: .
CDR3aa: CASSLLTETKNIQYF
CDR3nt: TGTGCCAGCAGCTTATTGACGGAAACCAAAAACATTCAGTACTTC

v_gene: TRBV29-1
abundance: many
j_gene: TRBJ2-5
d_gene: .
CDR3aa: CSVVIGSQETQYF
CDR3nt: TGCAGCGTTGTGATAGGTTCCCAAGAGACCCAGTACTTC